Listed below are T cell receptor beta chains from one sample, sequenced in a study of tumor and adjacent non-tumor tissue in lung cancer. Using its own MiXCR run on the multiplex PCR reads, TCRdb lists one record per CDR3 protein. The sample lists about 200,000 distinct CDR3 sequences; 71% were seen once. The sample taken for sequencing was lung tumor tissue. The source of these receptors is a man aged 55 to 70 with non-small cell lung cancer. Both conserved end residues are part of each CDR3. D genes are given only for firm matches. Clone size is given for some rows only: seen once, a few or many times, or a class if the clone is expanded.

d_call: TRBD2
v_call: TRBV11-2
clone_size: many
j_call: TRBJ2-5
cdr3_aa: CASSSLGRGGGHQETQYF
cdr3_nt: TGTGCCAGCAGCTCCTTAGGTAGGGGCGGGGGGCACCAAGAGACCCAGTACTTC

d_call: TRBD2
v_call: TRBV20-1
clone_size: few
j_call: TRBJ2-3
cdr3_aa: CSASRPGLAKNTQYF
cdr3_nt: TGCAGTGCCTCACGGCCGGGACTAGCGAAGAATACGCAGTATTTT

d_call: -
v_call: TRBV6-6
clone_size: -
j_call: TRBJ1-6
cdr3_aa: CASSYLAGCLNSPLHF
cdr3_nt: TGCGCCAGTAGTTACTTGGCAGGGTGCTTAAATTCACCCCTCCACTTT

d_call: -
v_call: TRBV7-9
clone_size: many
j_call: TRBJ2-1
cdr3_aa: CASRAGGITDEQFF
cdr3_nt: TGTGCCAGCAGGGCGGGCGGGATCACCGATGAGCAGTTCTTC

d_call: -
v_call: TRBV4-2
clone_size: -
j_call: TRBJ2-7
cdr3_aa: CASSQDPSSSYEQCF
cdr3_nt: TGTGCCAGCAGCCAAGATCCTTCGAGCTCGTACGAGCAGTGCTTC

d_call: TRBD1
v_call: TRBV5-6
clone_size: -
j_call: TRBJ1-5
cdr3_aa: CASSLTGQLNQPQHF
cdr3_nt: TGTGCCAGCAGCTTGACGGGACAGCTTAATCAGCCCCAGCATTTT

d_call: -
v_call: TRBV6-2/TRBV6-3
clone_size: -
j_call: TRBJ1-6
cdr3_aa: CASSYPTGGYGSPLHF
cdr3_nt: TGTGCCAGCAGTTACCCGACAGGCGGCTATGGTTCACCCCTCCACTTT

d_call: -
v_call: TRBV18
clone_size: once
j_call: TRBJ2-5
cdr3_aa: CASSPPGKSGETQYF
cdr3_nt: TGTGCCAGCTCACCCCCAGGGAAATCGGGAGAGACCCAGTACTTC

d_call: -
v_call: TRBV12-3/TRBV12-4
clone_size: -
j_call: TRBJ2-7
cdr3_aa: CASSPGQLIYEQYF
cdr3_nt: TGTGCCAGCAGCCCCGGACAGTTAATCTACGAGCAGTACTTC

d_call: -
v_call: TRBV4-2
clone_size: once
j_call: TRBJ1-2
cdr3_aa: CANSLGRGPNYGYTF
cdr3_nt: TGCGCCAACAGCCTAGGCCGGGGACCTAACTATGGTTACACCTTC

d_call: -
v_call: TRBV6-2/TRBV6-3
clone_size: few
j_call: TRBJ1-5
cdr3_aa: CASRVVGTHQPQHF
cdr3_nt: TGTGCCAGCAGAGTTGTAGGGACCCATCAGCCCCAGCATTTT

d_call: -
v_call: TRBV6-1
clone_size: many
j_call: TRBJ2-1
cdr3_aa: CASSGGNNEQFF
cdr3_nt: TGTGCCAGCAGTGGAGGGAACAATGAGCAGTTCTTC

d_call: -
v_call: TRBV5-1
clone_size: -
j_call: TRBJ1-6
cdr3_aa: CASSPGTWEWNSPLHF
cdr3_nt: TGCGCCAGCAGCCCTGGGACATGGGAATGGAATTCACCCCTCCACTTT

d_call: -
v_call: TRBV11-2
clone_size: -
j_call: TRBJ2-1
cdr3_aa: CASSSTIVGESSYNEKFF
cdr3_nt: TGTGCCAGCAGCTCCACCATAGTGGGGGAATCCTCCTACAATGAGAAGTTCTTC

d_call: TRBD2
v_call: TRBV12-3/TRBV12-4
clone_size: many
j_call: TRBJ2-1
cdr3_aa: CASSLRTSGRIAQFF
cdr3_nt: TGTGCCAGCAGTTTACGGACTAGCGGGAGGATAGCGCAGTTCTTC

d_call: -
v_call: TRBV20-1
clone_size: -
j_call: TRBJ1-1
cdr3_aa: CSVSGIKYSEAFF
cdr3_nt: TGCAGTGTCTCCGGGATTAAGTATTCTGAAGCTTTCTTT

d_call: -
v_call: TRBV11-2
clone_size: -
j_call: TRBJ1-3
cdr3_aa: CASSFGGGHGNPIYF
cdr3_nt: TGTGCCAGCAGCTTCGGGGGTGGCCACGGAAACCCCATATATTTT

d_call: -
v_call: TRBV24-1
clone_size: few
j_call: TRBJ2-2
cdr3_aa: CATIRLNTGELFF
cdr3_nt: TGTGCCACCATACGGTTAAACACCGGGGAGTTGTTTTTT

d_call: -
v_call: TRBV20-1
clone_size: -
j_call: TRBJ2-3
cdr3_aa: CSAQAEDPSGTQYF
cdr3_nt: TGCAGTGCCCAGGCCGAGGACCCTTCGGGTACGCAGTATTTT

d_call: TRBD2
v_call: TRBV28
clone_size: -
j_call: TRBJ2-1
cdr3_aa: CASLSSGRSGEQFF
cdr3_nt: TGTGCCTCCCTCTCTAGCGGGAGGAGTGGTGAGCAGTTCTTC

d_call: -
v_call: TRBV4-1
clone_size: many
j_call: TRBJ1-2
cdr3_aa: CASRNPYRNYGYTF
cdr3_nt: TGCGCCAGCAGGAACCCATATAGGAACTATGGCTACACCTTC

d_call: TRBD1
v_call: TRBV28
clone_size: -
j_call: TRBJ2-4
cdr3_aa: CASSSTGGGTKNIQYF
cdr3_nt: TGTGCCAGCAGTTCGACAGGGGGCGGAACCAAAAACATTCAGTACTTC

d_call: TRBD2
v_call: TRBV5-1
clone_size: -
j_call: TRBJ2-3
cdr3_aa: CACSSTGTSGSPGTDTQYF
cdr3_nt: TGCGCCTGTAGCTCCACTGGGACTAGCGGGAGTCCCGGCACAGATACGCAGTATTTT

d_call: -
v_call: TRBV11-2
clone_size: -
j_call: TRBJ2-1
cdr3_aa: CASTTAFYNEQFF
cdr3_nt: TGTGCCAGCACAACTGCATTTTACAATGAGCAGTTCTTC

d_call: -
v_call: TRBV5-4
clone_size: -
j_call: TRBJ2-7
cdr3_aa: CASSVDTYEQYF
cdr3_nt: TGTGCCAGCAGCGTTGACACCTACGAGCAGTACTTC

d_call: -
v_call: TRBV5-4
clone_size: many
j_call: TRBJ2-6
cdr3_aa: CASSFPLSGANVLTF
cdr3_nt: TGTGCCAGCAGCTTCCCACTCTCTGGGGCCAACGTCCTGACTTTC

d_call: TRBD2
v_call: TRBV7-9
clone_size: -
j_call: TRBJ2-1
cdr3_aa: CASSTMAGGSVDEQFF
cdr3_nt: TGTGCCAGCAGCACCATGGCGGGGGGGAGTGTCGATGAGCAGTTCTTC

d_call: TRBD2
v_call: TRBV6-5
clone_size: -
j_call: TRBJ2-1
cdr3_aa: CASSSRLAGGPFYNEQFF
cdr3_nt: TGTGCCAGCAGTTCGAGACTAGCGGGAGGGCCCTTTTACAATGAGCAGTTCTTC

d_call: TRBD2
v_call: TRBV29-1
clone_size: -
j_call: TRBJ2-4
cdr3_aa: CSVEGEGIQYF
cdr3_nt: TGCAGCGTCGAAGGGGAGGGAATTCAGTATTTC

d_call: -
v_call: TRBV20-1
clone_size: few
j_call: TRBJ1-1
cdr3_aa: CSARDLFVNTEAFF
cdr3_nt: TGCAGTGCTAGAGACCTCTTCGTGAACACTGAAGCTTTCTTT

d_call: TRBD1
v_call: TRBV5-1
clone_size: -
j_call: TRBJ2-5
cdr3_aa: CASSWGDRGRETQYF
cdr3_nt: TGCGCCAGCAGCTGGGGTGACAGGGGTCGGGAGACCCAGTACTTC

d_call: -
v_call: TRBV5-6
clone_size: -
j_call: TRBJ1-4
cdr3_aa: CASSFWKGHLMEKLFF
cdr3_nt: TGTGCCAGCAGCTTCTGGAAGGGTCATTTGATGGAAAAACTGTTTTTT

d_call: TRBD2
v_call: TRBV20-1
clone_size: -
j_call: TRBJ2-1
cdr3_aa: CSASGRGGASNEQFF
cdr3_nt: TGCAGTGCTAGTGGTCGCGGGGGGGCTTCCAATGAGCAGTTCTTC

d_call: -
v_call: TRBV28
clone_size: many
j_call: TRBJ2-5
cdr3_aa: CASGRSQETQYF
cdr3_nt: TGTGCCAGCGGACGCTCCCAAGAGACCCAGTACTTC

d_call: -
v_call: TRBV12-3/TRBV12-4
clone_size: -
j_call: TRBJ1-4
cdr3_aa: CAISLGRMAREKLFF
cdr3_nt: TGTGCCATCAGTTTAGGGCGGATGGCCCGTGAAAAACTGTTTTTT

d_call: TRBD1
v_call: TRBV5-5
clone_size: -
j_call: TRBJ2-6
cdr3_aa: CASSLVITGGAGTNVLTF
cdr3_nt: TGTGCCAGCAGCTTGGTTATAACAGGGGGCGCTGGGACCAACGTCCTGACTTTC

d_call: TRBD2
v_call: TRBV5-4
clone_size: -
j_call: TRBJ2-1
cdr3_aa: CASTATSGSYNEQFF
cdr3_nt: TGTGCCAGCACGGCGACTAGCGGATCCTACAATGAGCAGTTCTTC

d_call: TRBD2
v_call: TRBV6-1
clone_size: once
j_call: TRBJ2-1
cdr3_aa: CASSKPGTSGNNEQFF
cdr3_nt: TGTGCCAGCAGTAAGCCTGGGACTAGCGGCAACAATGAGCAGTTCTTC

d_call: -
v_call: TRBV6-5
clone_size: -
j_call: TRBJ2-3
cdr3_aa: CAISESGGSTDTQYF
cdr3_nt: TGTGCCATCAGTGAATCTGGGGGGAGCACAGATACGCAGTATTTT

d_call: -
v_call: TRBV12-3/TRBV12-4
clone_size: -
j_call: TRBJ1-1
cdr3_aa: CASSSHGTEAFF
cdr3_nt: TGTGCCAGCAGTTCCCATGGGACTGAAGCTTTCTTT

d_call: TRBD1
v_call: TRBV12-3/TRBV12-4
clone_size: -
j_call: TRBJ2-7
cdr3_aa: CASSILGQAYEQYF
cdr3_nt: TGTGCCAGCAGTATCCTAGGACAGGCCTACGAGCAGTACTTC

d_call: -
v_call: TRBV27
clone_size: -
j_call: TRBJ2-7
cdr3_aa: CASRQTGGLQNEQYF
cdr3_nt: TGTGCCAGCAGACAGACTGGGGGCCTACAAAACGAGCAGTACTTC

d_call: TRBD1
v_call: TRBV6-1
clone_size: -
j_call: TRBJ2-1
cdr3_aa: CASRDLGAFGTGVFNEQFF
cdr3_nt: TGTGCCAGCAGGGACCTCGGTGCCTTTGGGACAGGGGTTTTCAATGAGCAGTTCTTC

d_call: -
v_call: TRBV20-1
clone_size: -
j_call: TRBJ1-1
cdr3_aa: CSARLHGNSPEAFF
cdr3_nt: TGCAGTGCTAGACTACATGGGAATAGCCCTGAAGCTTTCTTT

d_call: -
v_call: TRBV29-1
clone_size: -
j_call: TRBJ2-2
cdr3_aa: CSVRSWGNTGELFF
cdr3_nt: TGCAGCGTTAGGTCATGGGGAAACACCGGGGAGCTGTTTTTT

d_call: TRBD2
v_call: TRBV4-2
clone_size: few
j_call: TRBJ2-2
cdr3_aa: CASSQARTSGDRDRELFF
cdr3_nt: TGTGCCAGCAGCCAAGCACGGACTAGCGGGGACAGGGACCGGGAGCTGTTTTTT

d_call: TRBD1
v_call: TRBV6-2/TRBV6-3
clone_size: -
j_call: TRBJ2-3
cdr3_aa: CASSYGRGTGPQDTQYF
cdr3_nt: TGTGCCAGCAGTTACGGTCGTGGGACAGGGCCCCAAGATACGCAGTATTTT

d_call: TRBD2
v_call: TRBV11-2
clone_size: -
j_call: TRBJ2-6
cdr3_aa: CASSPTSGGGTGVNVLTF
cdr3_nt: TGTGCCAGCAGCCCAACTAGCGGGGGAGGCACTGGGGTCAACGTCCTGACTTTC